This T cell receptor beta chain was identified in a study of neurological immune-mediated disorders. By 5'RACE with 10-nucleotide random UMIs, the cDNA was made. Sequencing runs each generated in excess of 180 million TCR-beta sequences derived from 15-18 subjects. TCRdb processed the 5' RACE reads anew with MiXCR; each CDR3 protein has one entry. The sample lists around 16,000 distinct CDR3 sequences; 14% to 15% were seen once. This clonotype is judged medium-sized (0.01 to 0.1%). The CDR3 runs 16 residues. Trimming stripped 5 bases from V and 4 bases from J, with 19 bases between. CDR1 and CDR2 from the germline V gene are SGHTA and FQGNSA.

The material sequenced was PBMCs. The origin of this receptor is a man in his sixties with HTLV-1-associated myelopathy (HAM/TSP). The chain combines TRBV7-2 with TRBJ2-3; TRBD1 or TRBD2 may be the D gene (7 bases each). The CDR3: CASSTLGGQGADTQYF. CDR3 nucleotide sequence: TGTGCCAGCAGCACCCTGGGGGGGCAGGGGGCAGATACGCAGTATTTT.